The clone carrying this T cell receptor (beta chain) was observed a single time. Data came from immunoSEQ multiplex PCR; TCRdb stores just in-frame clones and leaves some out. This sample has approximately 180,000 clones, with 90% found just once. Trimming removed 5 bases from V and 3 bases from J, with 12 bases in between. Germline CDR1 and CDR2: SGDLS and YYNGEE. The CDR3 is 15 residues long. This sample is part of a study of T cell responses to AZD1222 COVID-19 vaccine. The V call is TRBV9, the J call TRBJ1-6; possible D gene TRBD1, 5 bases. The source was peripheral blood, collected on day 0 of AZD1222 vaccination. The TCR originated in an adult in good health. CDR3 coding DNA: TGTGCCAGCAGGGGAGGGACGGACTATAATTCACCCCTCCACTTT. Its protein product is CASRGGTDYNSPLHF.